This T cell receptor beta chain comes out of a study of shared clonotypes between healthy human individuals. This CDR3 has 14 amino acids. Trimming took off 4 bases at V and 1 base at J, with 11 bases between the two ends. CDR1 is SGDLS, CDR2 YYNGEE, per germline. Those who donated, Caucasian adults without exception, all lived in Nashville, Tennessee. TCRdb's copy holds only in-frame clones and misses some; the assay was immunoSEQ multiplex PCR. The sample has about 2.4 million clones; roughly 93% are singletons. With respect to this clone: What it binds is unknown.

Study-level results: The study found 4.5% to 6% of naive CD4 clonotypes shared across a handful of donors.

The chain joins TRBV9 to TRBJ1-2, with TRBD1 as a possible D gene (5 bases). This clonotype originated in a man aged 18 to 29 in good health. Some clones in this sample may be carry-over from other donors' samples. The sample was naive CD4+ T cells from PBMCs. This sample's subset: CD45RA+ positively selected. DNA of the CDR3: TGTGCCAGCAGCCCCCGAGGGGATAACTATGGCTACACCTTC. This sequence encodes CASSPRGDNYGYTF. The whole variable domain, filled in from reference TRBV9 and TRBJ1-2, reads DSGVTQTPKHLITATGQRVTLRCSPRSGDLSVYWYQQSLDQGLQFLIQYYNGEERAKGNILERFSAQQFPDLHSELNLSSLELGDSALYFCASSPRGDNYGYTFGSGTRLTVV.